This T cell receptor (beta chain) derives from a study of T cell responses to AZD1222 COVID-19 vaccine. TCRdb keeps only in-frame clones here, not all; method: immunoSEQ multiplex PCR. The data show roughly 120,000 clones, roughly four fifths seen once. CDR1 MNHEY and CDR2 SMNVEV come from the germline V gene (reference sequence). V was pared by 6 bases and J by 0 bases, with 15 bases between. The CDR3 runs to 16 residues. The chain recombines TRBV27 with TRBJ1-5; the D gene is possibly TRBD1 (5 bases). The material sequenced was peripheral blood, taken on day 0 of AZD1222 vaccination. This sequence originates from an adult in good health. DNA of the CDR3: TGTGCCAGCAGCCCAGGGATTGTCCCTAGCAATCAGCCCCAGCATTTT. Its protein product is CASSPGIVPSNQPQHF.